This is a list of T cell receptor beta chains from one sample in a study of spatial heterogeneity in lung cancer. TCRdb processed the 5' RACE reads anew with MiXCR; each CDR3 protein has one entry. The table records 72,000 or so distinct CDR3 sequences, approximately 8.9% of them present only once. This material consisted of PBMCs, taken at follow-up. The receptors were gathered from a female donor with early-stage non-small cell lung cancer. CDR3s include the opening cysteine and the closing phenylalanine or tryptophan. A D gene is named only where the DNA matches it firmly. Some rows mark clone size as missing; the rest say once, few, many or name a class of expanded clone.

j_call | v_call | clone_size | d_call | cdr3_aa | cdr3_nt
TRBJ2-3 | TRBV20-1 | few | TRBD2 | CSAGPSGRATTDTQYF | TGCAGTGCTGGTCCTAGCGGGAGGGCGACCACAGATACGCAGTATTTT
TRBJ2-2 | TRBV24-1 | many | . | CATSALHPGHSGTGELFF | TGTGCCACCAGTGCCCTACACCCGGGACATTCGGGGACCGGGGAGCTGTTTTTT
TRBJ2-3 | TRBV6-2/TRBV6-3 | . | TRBD2 | CASRPPGGGLTDTQYF | TGTGCCAGCAGACCCCCCGGGGGGGGACTCACAGATACGCAGTATTTT
TRBJ1-1 | TRBV20-1 | many | . | CSARDRGGNTEAFF | TGCAGTGCTAGAGATAGGGGAGGTAACACTGAAGCTTTCTTT
TRBJ1-4 | TRBV12-3/TRBV12-4 | many | . | CASSQTVDNEKLFF | TGTGCCAGCAGCCAGACGGTAGATAATGAAAAACTGTTTTTT
TRBJ2-7 | TRBV7-2 | . | . | CASSGQGGSYEQYF | TGTGCCAGCAGCGGCCAGGGGGGCTCCTACGAGCAGTACTTC
TRBJ2-7 | TRBV12-3/TRBV12-4 | many | TRBD1 | CASSLVGQGADEQYF | TGTGCCAGCAGTTTAGTTGGGCAGGGGGCCGACGAGCAGTACTTC
TRBJ2-7 | TRBV5-1 | many | TRBD2 | CASSSGTSGIIWDEQYF | TGCGCCAGCAGCTCCGGGACTAGCGGGATTATTTGGGACGAGCAGTACTTC
TRBJ2-2 | TRBV7-3 | many | . | CASSLTVASNTGELFF | TGTGCCAGCAGCTTAACGGTGGCTTCGAACACCGGGGAGCTGTTTTTT
TRBJ2-5 | TRBV10-1 | . | . | CASSRQLQETQYF | TGCGCCAGCAGCCGACAGCTACAAGAGACCCAGTACTTC
TRBJ2-7 | TRBV28 | many | . | CASSLVGPVSEQYF | TGTGCCAGCAGTTTGGTCGGACCGGTTAGCGAGCAGTACTTC
TRBJ2-3 | TRBV2 | many | TRBD2 | CASSALAGGTDTQYF | TGTGCCAGCAGTGCCCTAGCGGGGGGCACAGATACGCAGTATTTT
TRBJ1-2 | TRBV6-1 | few | . | CASSLHGAGYTF | TGTGCCTCCTCGCTACATGGGGCTGGCTACACCTTC
TRBJ2-3 | TRBV9 | . | TRBD2 | CASSVESTGGSTDTQYF | TGTGCCAGCAGCGTAGAGTCAACGGGAGGGAGCACAGATACGCAGTATTTT
TRBJ2-3 | TRBV7-8 | . | . | CASSPGYTQYF | TGTGCCAGCAGCCCCGGGTATACGCAGTATTTT
TRBJ2-7 | TRBV3-1 | many | . | CASSQEIANEQYF | TGTGCCAGCAGCCAAGAAATAGCTAACGAGCAGTACTTC
TRBJ2-1 | TRBV20-1 | many | TRBD2 | CSATGTKYNEQFF | TGCAGTGCTACGGGGACTAAATACAATGAGCAGTTCTTC
TRBJ2-2 | TRBV29-1 | many | TRBD1 | CIGQGHTGELFF | TGCATCGGACAGGGACACACCGGGGAGCTGTTTTTT
TRBJ2-7 | TRBV5-4 | many | . | CASSLQAEQYF | TGTGCCAGCAGCTTGCAGGCCGAGCAGTACTTC
TRBJ1-1 | TRBV28 | many | . | CASLGGDTEAFF | TGTGCCAGCTTAGGGGGAGACACTGAAGCTTTCTTT
TRBJ1-2 | TRBV6-2/TRBV6-3 | few | . | CASSYSRGGNYGYTF | TGTGCCAGCAGTTACTCGAGAGGGGGGAACTATGGCTACACCTTC
TRBJ1-2 | TRBV29-1 | . | . | CSVKDGESYGYTF | TGCAGCGTTAAGGACGGTGAAAGCTATGGCTACACCTTC
TRBJ1-1 | TRBV9 | once | . | CASSQTPDPWPEAFF | TGTGCCAGCAGCCAAACTCCGGACCCATGGCCTGAAGCTTTCTTT
TRBJ2-7 | TRBV3-1 | . | . | CASSQPGVLEQYF | TGTGCCAGCAGCCAGCCTGGGGTCCTCGAGCAGTACTTC